The 13 T cell receptor beta chains reported below all come from one sample, sequenced in a study of T-cell reconstitution after alpha-beta-depleted transplantation in children. Preparation of the TCRbeta library involved a method that used unique molecular identifiers. Using its own MiXCR run on the PCR reads, TCRdb lists one record per CDR3 protein. This sample has hundreds of thousands of distinct CDR3 sequences, with 15% to 20% found just once. The sequenced sample was PBMCs, mostly from graft donor cells, obtained 360 days after TCRalphabeta/CD19-depleted stem cell transplant. The receptor set was obtained from a boy younger than two who had a stem cell transplant for Wiskott-Aldrich syndrome, so the T cells may come from the graft donor.

This clonotype showed up just a few times. The V call is TRBV4-1, the J call TRBJ1-1; a weak D match, TRBD1 (5 bases). Germline V gene lookup returns CDR1 MGHRA and CDR2 YSYEKL. The CDR3 consists of 12 residues. V was pared by 11 bases and J by 1 base, with 11 bases between. The CDR3 reads CAVAGRNTEAFF. The CDR3 coding sequence is TGCGCCGTAGCAGGGCGGAACACTGAAGCTTTCTTT.

In this sample, this clonotype turned up a few times. V gene TRBV2 combines with J gene TRBJ2-1; no definite D call. Germline V gene data show CDR1 as SNHLY and CDR2 as FYNNEI. V lost 8 bases to trimming and J lost 5 bases, with 13 bases between them. The CDR3 has 13 residues. CDR3 sequence: CASGLHANNEQFF. The CDR3 DNA reads TGTGCCAGCGGCCTTCACGCGAACAATGAGCAGTTCTTC.

This clonotype was seen a few times. This chain uses TRBV20-1 with TRBJ1-2; D not certain. The CDR3 totals 13 residues. V lost 1 base, J lost 2 bases, and 8 bases lay in between. Per germline, CDR1 DFQATT and CDR2 SNEGSKA (reference sequence). The DNA of the CDR3 is TGCAGTGCTAGAGGGTGGCGGAACTATGGCTACACCTTC. Translation gives CSARGWRNYGYTF.

This chain uses TRBV20-1 with TRBJ2-3, with D unresolved. In germline, CDR1 is DFQATT, CDR2 SNEGSKA (reference sequence). With 0 bases removed from V and 0 bases from J, the gap between germline ends came to 10 bases. The length of the CDR3 is 15 residues. CDR3 DNA sequence: TGCAGTGCTAGAGATAAAAGCTCTAGCACAGATACGCAGTATTTT. Its translation is CSARDKSSSTDTQYF.

The chain uses TRBV6-1 and TRBJ2-7, with 9 nucleotides matching TRBD2. Trimming removed 3 bases from V and 1 base from J; junction bases left unmatched: 1. Germline CDR1 reads MNHNS; CDR2 reads SASEGT. This CDR3 has 14 residues. CDR3 nucleotides: TGTGCCAGCAGTGAGACTAGCGGTTCCTACGAGCAGTACTTC. The encoded protein is CASSETSGSYEQYF.

The chain employs TRBV3-1 and TRBJ2-7; no clear D gene. This CDR3 has 14 residues. V was trimmed by 0 bases and J by 6 bases, leaving 12 bases between them. Germline V gene lookup returns CDR1 LGHDT and CDR2 YNNKEL (reference sequence). The DNA for the CDR3 is TGTGCCAGCAGCCAAGACCGGGTCCGCGGCGAGCAGTACTTC. This encodes CASSQDRVRGEQYF.

This clonotype was detected only a few times. V gene TRBV2 combines with J gene TRBJ2-7; D remains unclear. The CDR3 loop spans 13 amino acids. The germline CDR1 and CDR2 sequences are SNHLY and FYNNEI. V was shortened by 1 base and J by 4 bases, with 8 bases between the two germline ends. CDR3 amino acids: CASSEGSFYEQYF. The CDR3 DNA follows: TGTGCCAGCAGTGAAGGATCTTTTTACGAGCAGTACTTC.

This clonotype appeared a few times. This sequence joins TRBV18 and TRBJ2-6; 10 bases agree with TRBD1. The ends lost 5 bases at V and 1 base at J; junction bases unmatched: 5. This CDR3 contains 17 residues. Germline V CDR1 and CDR2: KGHSH, LQKENI. CDR3 DNA sequence: TGTGCCAGCTCAGTACGGACAGGGGGATCTGGGGCCAACGTCCTGACTTTC. Translation gives CASSVRTGGSGANVLTF.

V gene TRBV29-1 combines with J gene TRBJ2-5; D remains unclear. Trimming removed 3 bases at V and 2 bases at J, with 7 bases between. CDR3 length: 12 amino acids. Looked up from germline, CDR1 is SQVTM and CDR2 is ANQGSEA. CDR3 sequence: CSVERGQETQYF. The CDR3 bases are TGCAGCGTTGAGCGTGGGCAAGAGACCCAGTACTTC.

This clonotype has only a few counts. The chain has TRBV4-3 and TRBJ1-1; D is unclear. The V gene lost 1 base and the J gene lost 1 base, with 7 bases spanning the gap. CDR1 and CDR2 (germline): LGHNA, YSLEER. CDR3 length equals 14 residues. This chain's CDR3 is CASSQARRNTEAFF. The CDR3 DNA follows: TGCGCCAGCAGCCAAGCTCGACGGAACACTGAAGCTTTCTTT.

This clonotype appeared many times. V gene TRBV10-3 combines with J gene TRBJ2-7; D uncertain. The V gene's germline CDR1 is ENHRY and CDR2 SYGVKD. The CDR3 has 13 residues. Trimming left V 3 bases short and J 2 bases short, with 8 bases between. CDR3 sequence reads: CAISDRPPYEQYF. The CDR3 bases are TGTGCCATCAGTGATCGACCTCCCTACGAGCAGTACTTC.

The chain uses TRBV12-3 or TRBV12-4 and TRBJ1-2; D is uncertain. Trimming took off 3 bases at V and 7 bases at J, with 3 bases between the two ends. The CDR3 runs 10 residues. CDR3 in DNA: TGTGCCAGCAGTTTCGGTGGCTACACCTTC. This translates into CASSFGGYTF.

J is TRBJ1-1 and V is TRBV6-2 or TRBV6-3; TRBD1 matches 9 bases. The trim removed 4 bases at V and 4 bases at J, leaving 1 base unmatched. There are 13 residues in the CDR3. CDR1 MNHEY and CDR2 SVGEGT come from the germline V gene. The CDR3 reads CASSLGQGTEAFF. DNA for the CDR3: TGTGCCAGCAGTTTGGGACAGGGCACTGAAGCTTTCTTT.